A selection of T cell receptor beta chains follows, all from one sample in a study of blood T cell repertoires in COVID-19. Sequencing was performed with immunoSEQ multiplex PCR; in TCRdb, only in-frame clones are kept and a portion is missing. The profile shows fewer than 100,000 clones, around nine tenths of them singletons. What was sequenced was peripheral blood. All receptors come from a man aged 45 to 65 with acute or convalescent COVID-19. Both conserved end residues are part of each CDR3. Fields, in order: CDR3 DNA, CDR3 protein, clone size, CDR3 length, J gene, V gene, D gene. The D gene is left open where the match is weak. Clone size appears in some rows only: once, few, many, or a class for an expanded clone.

CDR3 DNA: TGTGCCAGTAGTTCCGACAGGGTCTTCAATCAGCCCCAGCATTTT; CDR3 protein: CASSSDRVFNQPQHF; clone size: NA; CDR3 length: 15; J gene: TRBJ1-5; V gene: TRBV19; D gene: TRBD1
CDR3 DNA: TGTGCCAGCAGTTCAGACCCCGGGACTATTACGCATGAGCAGTTCTTC; CDR3 protein: CASSSDPGTITHEQFF; clone size: once; CDR3 length: 16; J gene: TRBJ2-1; V gene: TRBV27; D gene: TRBD2
CDR3 DNA: TGTGCCAGCAGACCCGACAGGCTGAACACTGAAGCTTTCTTT; CDR3 protein: CASRPDRLNTEAFF; clone size: NA; CDR3 length: 14; J gene: TRBJ1-1; V gene: TRBV2; D gene: NA
CDR3 DNA: TGTGCCAGCAGCGTTGACAGCTACACTGAAGCTTTCTTT; CDR3 protein: CASSVDSYTEAFF; clone size: NA; CDR3 length: 13; J gene: TRBJ1-1; V gene: TRBV2; D gene: NA
CDR3 DNA: TGCAGCGTTCATAGGACAGGGGGGGAGACCCAGTACTTC; CDR3 protein: CSVHRTGGETQYF; clone size: NA; CDR3 length: 13; J gene: TRBJ2-5; V gene: TRBV29-1; D gene: TRBD1
CDR3 DNA: TGTGCCAGCAGCCGCACGGACTACCAAGAGACCCAGTACTTC; CDR3 protein: CASSRTDYQETQYF; clone size: NA; CDR3 length: 14; J gene: TRBJ2-5; V gene: TRBV6-5; D gene: NA
CDR3 DNA: TGTGCCAGCAGTTTAGGCGGTCAGCCTCAGTACTTC; CDR3 protein: CASSLGGQPQYF; clone size: NA; CDR3 length: 12; J gene: TRBJ2-5; V gene: TRBV28; D gene: NA
CDR3 DNA: TGCGCCAGCAGCCTGCCAGACAGGAACACTGAAGCTTTCTTT; CDR3 protein: CASSLPDRNTEAFF; clone size: NA; CDR3 length: 14; J gene: TRBJ1-1; V gene: TRBV5-1; D gene: NA
CDR3 DNA: TGTGCCAGTAGTCCCGGGACAGGGACCTACGAGCAGTACTTC; CDR3 protein: CASSPGTGTYEQYF; clone size: NA; CDR3 length: 14; J gene: TRBJ2-7; V gene: TRBV19; D gene: TRBD1
CDR3 DNA: TGTGCCACCAGACTAGCGGGAGATATGAACAATGAGCAGTTCTTC; CDR3 protein: CATRLAGDMNNEQFF; clone size: NA; CDR3 length: 15; J gene: TRBJ2-1; V gene: TRBV6-5; D gene: TRBD2
CDR3 DNA: TGTGCCAGCAGCCCCGGGGGGGTCCGATCTAATTCACCCCTCCACTTT; CDR3 protein: CASSPGGVRSNSPLHF; clone size: NA; CDR3 length: 16; J gene: TRBJ1-6; V gene: TRBV7-9; D gene: NA
CDR3 DNA: TGTGCCAGCAGCTTGACCGGACAGGGGAACACTGAAGCTTTCTTT; CDR3 protein: CASSLTGQGNTEAFF; clone size: NA; CDR3 length: 15; J gene: TRBJ1-1; V gene: TRBV11-2; D gene: TRBD1
CDR3 DNA: TGTGCCAGCAGCTCCTTTAGCAGCAATGAGCAGTTCTTC; CDR3 protein: CASSSFSSNEQFF; clone size: NA; CDR3 length: 13; J gene: TRBJ2-1; V gene: TRBV7-2; D gene: NA
CDR3 DNA: TGTGCCAGTAGTATAGACCGCGGCGAGCAGTACTTC; CDR3 protein: CASSIDRGEQYF; clone size: NA; CDR3 length: 12; J gene: TRBJ2-7; V gene: TRBV19; D gene: NA
CDR3 DNA: TGTGCCACCAGTAGTCCCCGGGGGAAAGCTTTCTTT; CDR3 protein: CATSSPRGKAFF; clone size: NA; CDR3 length: 12; J gene: TRBJ1-1; V gene: TRBV24-1; D gene: NA
CDR3 DNA: TGTGCCACCAGTGGCCTACGGACTAGCGGGAGGGCCGCGTCGACCTACAATGAGCAGTTCTTC; CDR3 protein: CATSGLRTSGRAASTYNEQFF; clone size: NA; CDR3 length: 21; J gene: TRBJ2-1; V gene: TRBV24-1; D gene: TRBD2
CDR3 DNA: TGTGCCAGCAGTTACGGACTAGCGGTGAACACCGGGGAGCTGTTTTTT; CDR3 protein: CASSYGLAVNTGELFF; clone size: NA; CDR3 length: 16; J gene: TRBJ2-2; V gene: TRBV6-5; D gene: TRBD2
CDR3 DNA: TGCGCCAGCAGCTTATCACTAGCGAGCACCGGGGAGCTGTTTTTT; CDR3 protein: CASSLSLASTGELFF; clone size: NA; CDR3 length: 15; J gene: TRBJ2-2; V gene: TRBV5-1; D gene: TRBD2
CDR3 DNA: TGTGCCAGCAGCTTGTTGAAGAGGAGAGGAGAGACCCAGTACTTC; CDR3 protein: CASSLLKRRGETQYF; clone size: NA; CDR3 length: 15; J gene: TRBJ2-5; V gene: TRBV5-6; D gene: NA
CDR3 DNA: TGTGCCAGCAGCTTAGTTCAGGGCACAGATACGCAGTATTTT; CDR3 protein: CASSLVQGTDTQYF; clone size: NA; CDR3 length: 14; J gene: TRBJ2-3; V gene: TRBV7-6; D gene: NA
CDR3 DNA: TGCGCCAGCAAAATAACGGGACAGCAATTGTACCAAGAGACCCAGTACTTC; CDR3 protein: CASKITGQQLYQETQYF; clone size: NA; CDR3 length: 17; J gene: TRBJ2-5; V gene: TRBV5-1; D gene: TRBD1
CDR3 DNA: TGTGCCTGGAGCACCCGGGAGATTCCCTATGGCTACACCTTC; CDR3 protein: CAWSTREIPYGYTF; clone size: NA; CDR3 length: 14; J gene: TRBJ1-2; V gene: TRBV30; D gene: NA
CDR3 DNA: TGTGCCAGCAGTCCCGATTCTAGCGGGAGAGGCGGCGGCGAGCAGTACTTC; CDR3 protein: CASSPDSSGRGGGEQYF; clone size: NA; CDR3 length: 17; J gene: TRBJ2-7; V gene: TRBV6-2/TRBV6-3; D gene: TRBD2
CDR3 DNA: TGCGCCAGCAGCTTAACGGGACTAGCGGGAGGCCTCCGGGATACGCAGTATTTT; CDR3 protein: CASSLTGLAGGLRDTQYF; clone size: NA; CDR3 length: 18; J gene: TRBJ2-3; V gene: TRBV5-1; D gene: TRBD2
CDR3 DNA: TGTGCCAGCAGCTTAGGAGTTGGGGGCGCCCGGACTGAAGCTTTCTTT; CDR3 protein: CASSLGVGGARTEAFF; clone size: NA; CDR3 length: 16; J gene: TRBJ1-1; V gene: TRBV11-3; D gene: NA
CDR3 DNA: TGTGCCAGTAGTCCCATCGGGACTAGCGGGCGCTCCTACGAGCAGTACTTC; CDR3 protein: CASSPIGTSGRSYEQYF; clone size: once; CDR3 length: 17; J gene: TRBJ2-7; V gene: TRBV19; D gene: TRBD2
CDR3 DNA: TGTGCCGCCAAAGGCGCTAGCGGACAAGAGACCCAGTACTTC; CDR3 protein: CAAKGASGQETQYF; clone size: NA; CDR3 length: 14; J gene: TRBJ2-5; V gene: TRBV2; D gene: TRBD2
CDR3 DNA: TGTGCCTGGAACACCCAGGGGCGGAGTGAAAAACTGTTTTTT; CDR3 protein: CAWNTQGRSEKLFF; clone size: NA; CDR3 length: 14; J gene: TRBJ1-4; V gene: TRBV30; D gene: NA
CDR3 DNA: TGTGCCAGCATCGAGGGCCCCTCTCAGCCCCAGCATTTT; CDR3 protein: CASIEGPSQPQHF; clone size: NA; CDR3 length: 13; J gene: TRBJ1-5; V gene: TRBV12-3/TRBV12-4; D gene: NA
CDR3 DNA: TGCGCCAGCAAAAGGGAGGGATCGGACACCGGGGAGCTGTTTTTT; CDR3 protein: CASKREGSDTGELFF; clone size: NA; CDR3 length: 15; J gene: TRBJ2-2; V gene: TRBV4-1; D gene: TRBD2